Following are 29 T cell receptor beta chains from one sample sequenced in a study of T cell repertoires in cytomegalovirus infection. Their specific antigens are unknown. One entry per CDR3 protein, called by TCRdb with MiXCR from the reads. The sample lists some 940,000 distinct CDR3 sequences, approximately 32% occurring once. The material was cultured CD8+ T cells from PBMCs, obtained from culture after CMV antigen stimulation. The source of these receptors is a human donor in good health (CMV status not recorded). Some clones in this sample may be carry-over from other donors' samples.

This clonotype was seen only a few times. The chain employs TRBV6-1 and TRBJ2-7, with D possibly being TRBD1 (6 bases). This CDR3 is built from 12 residues. V was trimmed by 8 bases and J by 2 bases, leaving 10 bases between them. The V gene's germline CDR1 is MNHNS and CDR2 SASEGT. CDR3 DNA sequence: TGTGCCAGCCTCACAGGGACCTACGAGCAGTACTTC. Encoded protein: CASLTGTYEQYF.

This clonotype occurred once. The chain has TRBV10-2 and TRBJ1-6; D is undetermined. Germline V CDR1 and CDR2: WSHSY, SAAADI. The CDR3 has 16 amino acids. The germline V and J ends were trimmed by 3 bases and 0 bases, with 9 bases remaining between them. CDR3 coding DNA: TGCGCCAGCAGTGACGGCGGAAGCTCCTATAATTCACCCCTCCACTTT. It codes for CASSDGGSSYNSPLHF.

The genes are TRBV11-1 and TRBJ2-1; D gene ambiguous. The CDR3 is 15 amino acids. Germline CDR1 and CDR2: SGHAT and FQDESV (reference sequence). The V end was cut by 1 base, the J end by 6 bases, with 13 bases between. The CDR3 region is CASSLGYASANEQFF. In nucleotides, the CDR3 is TGTGCCAGCAGCTTAGGATATGCTAGTGCCAATGAGCAGTTCTTC.

This clonotype has a handful of counts. This chain links TRBV7-2 with TRBJ2-7; D tentatively reads TRBD1 or TRBD2 (5 bases each). Germline V gene data show CDR1 as SGHTA and CDR2 as FQGNSA. V shed 4 bases and J shed 3 bases, with 10 bases lying between them. The length of the CDR3 is 13 residues. The CDR3 reads CASSSGRDYEQYV. In DNA form, the CDR3 reads TGTGCCAGCAGCTCGGGACGAGACTACGAGCAGTACGTC.

This clonotype has more than one count but fewer than ten. CDR3: CASGTSPNTGELFF. CDR3 nucleotide sequence: TGTGCCAGCGGTACTAGCCCGAACACCGGGGAGCTGTTTTTT. V and J are TRBV12-3 or TRBV12-4 and TRBJ2-2; possible D gene TRBD2, 6 bases. The CDR3 spans 14 residues. The ends were cut back, 8 bases at V and 0 bases at J, with 10 bases in the middle.

This chain joins TRBV7-9 and TRBJ2-5; TRBD2 aligns across 13 bases. V gave up 11 bases and J gave up 3 bases; unmatched junction bases: 6. Germline CDR1 SEHNR, CDR2 FQNEAQ (reference sequence). This CDR3 region has 14 residues. The DNA for the CDR3 is TGTGCCTACCTTGGGACTAGCGGGGAAGAGACCCAGTACTTC. Translating it yields CAYLGTSGEETQYF.

The chain uses TRBV2 and TRBJ2-7, with a tentative D call TRBD1 (5 bases). Looked up from germline, CDR1 is SNHLY and CDR2 is FYNNEI. The length of the CDR3 is 15 residues. Trimming stripped 6 bases from V and 8 bases from J, with 23 bases between. The CDR3 here is CASRPFDSDLGKQYF. DNA of the CDR3: TGTGCCAGCAGACCCTTCGACAGCGACCTTGGCAAGCAGTACTTC.

This chain links TRBV11-2 with TRBJ2-1, with D unclear. The V gene lost 1 base and the J gene lost 2 bases, with 9 bases spanning the gap. This CDR3 is 15 amino acids long. Germline assignment: CDR1 SGHAT and CDR2 FQNNGV. The CDR3 DNA reads as TGTGCCAGCAGCTTAGTCTCAGAGGCCTACAATGAGCAGTTCTTC. Protein product: CASSLVSEAYNEQFF. Based on the CDR3 plus reference TRBV11-2 and TRBJ2-1, the full variable domain is EAGVAQSPRYKIIEKRQSVAFWCNPISGHATLYWYQQILGQGPKLLIQFQNNGVVDDSQLPKDRFSAERLKGVDSTLKIQPAKLEDSAVYLCASSLVSEAYNEQFFGPGTRLTVL.

The CDR3, as DNA: TGTGCCAGCAGCTTGGATCTAGTACTAGCCCTCAATGAGCAGTTCTTC. Amino acid sequence: CASSLDLVLALNEQFF. The V call is TRBV5-5, the J call TRBJ2-1; weak D call: TRBD2 (6 bases). The germline V and J ends were trimmed by 0 bases and 6 bases, with 16 bases remaining between them. CDR1 SGHKS and CDR2 YYEKEE come from the germline V gene (reference sequence). This CDR3 is 16 amino acids long.

This clonotype was observed a few times. The chain carries TRBV27 and TRBJ2-1; 7 bases fit TRBD1. Germline assignment: CDR1 MNHEY and CDR2 SMNVEV (reference sequence). The ends lost 10 bases at V and 6 bases at J; junction bases unmatched: 3. This CDR3 is built from 11 residues. The CDR3 DNA sequence: TGTGCCATCCACAGGGGCAATGAGCAGTTCTTC. This encodes CAIHRGNEQFF.

This clonotype was counted a few times. The V call is TRBV15, the J call TRBJ2-3; D might be TRBD1 or TRBD2, each matching 5 bases. CDR3 length: 16 amino acids. The germline V and J ends were trimmed by 3 bases and 4 bases, with 17 bases remaining between them. Germline lookup yields CDR1 LNHNV and CDR2 YYDKDF (reference sequence). The CDR3 protein is CATSSRRGPVADTQYF. CDR3 nucleotide sequence: TGTGCCACCAGCAGCCGAAGGGGACCGGTTGCAGATACGCAGTATTTT.

This clonotype was counted between two and nine times. This sequence joins TRBV7-9 and TRBJ2-3; 7 nucleotides align to TRBD1. V shed 3 bases, J shed 1 base, and the junction held 7 bases outside the gene matches. From germline, CDR1 is SEHNR and CDR2 FQNEAQ (reference sequence). The CDR3 has 16 amino acids. This CDR3 reads CASSFSWQGGTDTQYF. The CDR3 region has the DNA TGTGCCAGCAGCTTCTCTTGGCAGGGGGGCACAGATACGCAGTATTTT.

This clonotype was seen only a few times. V gene TRBV14 combines with J gene TRBJ2-2; D unresolved. Germline CDR1 SGHDN, CDR2 FVKESK. The V gene lost 0 bases and the J gene lost 5 bases, with 16 bases spanning the gap. This CDR3 has 17 residues. CDR3: CASSQDIPSLGTGELFF. The DNA for the CDR3 is TGTGCCAGCAGCCAAGATATCCCCTCGTTGGGGACCGGGGAGCTGTTTTTT.

This clonotype has more than one count but fewer than ten. The rearrangement uses TRBV19 and TRBJ1-1; D might be TRBD1 (6 bases). Germline V CDR1 and CDR2: LNHDA, SQIVND (reference sequence). The CDR3 totals 16 residues. Trimming left V 6 bases short and J 3 bases short, with 20 bases between. CDR3 in DNA: TGTGCCAGTAGGCGCCGGAGGGAGGGGGTTTACACTGAAGCTTTCTTT. Protein product: CASRRRREGVYTEAFF.

This clonotype was recorded at least ten times. The V and J genes are TRBV7-2 and TRBJ1-2; D not resolved. This CDR3 is built from 16 residues. V was trimmed by 1 base and J by 0 bases, leaving 12 bases between them. Germline V gene data show CDR1 as SGHTA and CDR2 as FQGNSA. CDR3 sequence reads: CASSLEVLSPNYGYTF. The CDR3 DNA sequence: TGTGCCAGCAGCTTAGAAGTCTTAAGCCCTAACTATGGCTACACCTTC.

This rearrangement joins TRBV12-5 to TRBJ2-1; D is tentatively TRBD1 or TRBD2 (5 bases each). This CDR3 spans 17 amino acids. V lost 3 bases, J lost 0 bases, and 15 bases lay in between. Germline V gene lookup returns CDR1 LGHNT and CDR2 FRNRAP. The CDR3, as DNA: TGTGCTAGTGGTTTCCAGAGGGACGGCGACTCCTACAATGAGCAGTTCTTC. It specifies CASGFQRDGDSYNEQFF.

This clonotype showed up just a few times. The rearrangement links TRBV14 to TRBJ2-5; 8 bases match TRBD2. CDR1 SGHDN and CDR2 FVKESK come from the germline V gene. There are 18 residues in the CDR3. Unmatched junction bases numbered 15, after V lost 1 base and J lost 5 bases. The CDR3 loop is CASSQGYSGATSDETQYF. In nucleotides, the CDR3 is TGTGCCAGCAGCCAAGGCTATAGCGGGGCAACATCCGACGAGACCCAGTACTTC.

The chain couples TRBV27 to TRBJ1-2; TRBD1 is a possible D gene (5 bases). CDR1 and CDR2 (germline): MNHEY, SMNVEV (reference sequence). The length of the CDR3 is 15 residues. V gave up 0 bases and J gave up 5 bases, with 13 bases separating them. DNA for the CDR3: TGTGCCAGCAGTTTATCGGGGCGGTTATGGTATGGCTACACCTTC. The encoded protein is CASSLSGRLWYGYTF.

This clonotype has just a few counts. The chain has TRBV7-2 and TRBJ2-1; TRBD2 agrees at 9 bases. The CDR3 extends over 19 amino acids. CDR1 and CDR2 from the germline V gene are SGHTA and FQGNSA. Trimming removed 2 bases from V and 0 bases from J; junction bases left unmatched: 11. The CDR3 DNA is TGTGCCAGCAGCTTAACGGGACTAGCAGTCAGTAGCTCCTACAATGAGCAGTTCTTC. Its translation is CASSLTGLAVSSSYNEQFF.

The chain uses TRBV12-3 or TRBV12-4 and TRBJ2-7; TRBD1 aligns across 8 bases. The CDR3 is made up of 17 amino acids. V shed 5 bases and J 7 bases; nucleotides not matched to a gene: 19. CDR3 sequence: CASSLVAWGTGPLEQYF. The CDR3 nucleotides are TGTGCCAGCAGTCTAGTGGCTTGGGGGACAGGCCCTTTGGAGCAGTACTTC.

The CDR3 nucleotides are TGTGCCAGCAGCGCAGGAGAGAATCAGCCCCAGCATTTT. Amino acids: CASSAGENQPQHF. The chain employs TRBV7-6 and TRBJ1-5; D not resolved. V lost 5 bases and J 4 bases, leaving 9 bases between the germline ends. The CDR3 spans 13 residues. Germline CDR1 and CDR2: SGHVS and FNYEAQ.

The chain employs TRBV2 and TRBJ2-3; 9 nucleotides align to TRBD2. The CDR3 is made up of 20 amino acids. The ends lost 0 bases at V and 2 bases at J; junction bases unmatched: 15. Germline CDR1 SNHLY, CDR2 FYNNEI. CDR3 protein: CASSEARGPGTSRLTDTQYF. The CDR3 DNA sequence: TGTGCCAGCAGTGAAGCGAGGGGACCCGGGACTAGCAGGCTCACAGATACGCAGTATTTT.

The V and J genes are TRBV6-1 and TRBJ2-1; a weak D match, TRBD2 (6 bases). CDR3 length equals 16 residues. The V end lost 0 bases, the J end lost 3 bases, and 12 bases lay between the germline ends. CDR1 is MNHNS, CDR2 SASEGT, per germline. The CDR3 DNA reads TGTGCCAGCAGTGAAGCGTGGAGGGACGTCTACAATGAGCAGTTCTTC. It encodes CASSEAWRDVYNEQFF.

V and J are TRBV6-5 and TRBJ2-1; 9 bases line up with TRBD1. The CDR3 runs to 14 residues. Germline lookup yields CDR1 MNHEY and CDR2 SVGAGI. V was pared by 1 base and J by 6 bases, with 1 base of the junction left unmatched. In DNA, the CDR3 is TGTGCCAGCAGTTACTACAGGGGGCCCAATGAGCAGTTCTTC. Translation gives CASSYYRGPNEQFF.

The sample holds many counts of this clonotype. V and J are TRBV7-8 and TRBJ2-5; D not resolved. V shed 2 bases and J shed 0 bases, with 7 bases lying between them. This CDR3 spans 14 amino acids. In germline, CDR1 is SGHVS, CDR2 FQNEAQ. The CDR3 nucleotides are TGTGCCAGCAGCTTAAGTCGGCACCAAGAGACCCAGTACTTC. Translation gives CASSLSRHQETQYF.

The chain joins TRBV5-1 to TRBJ2-7; 7 nucleotides line up with TRBD1. The CDR3 is 14 residues long. The germline V gene encodes CDR1 SGHRS and CDR2 YFSETQ. CDR3 region: CTSSLTGDPYEQYV. Here the CDR3 DNA reads TGCACCAGCAGCTTAACAGGGGACCCCTACGAGCAGTACGTC.

The J gene is TRBJ2-3, the V gene TRBV2; the D gene is possibly TRBD2 (5 bases). Trimming cost V 6 bases and J 3 bases, with 19 bases left between them. The germline CDR1 and CDR2 sequences are SNHLY and FYNNEI. This CDR3 is 16 amino acids long. The CDR3: CASSDLTRGMTDTQYF. The CDR3 region has the DNA TGTGCCAGCAGCGACTTGACAAGAGGGATGACAGATACGCAGTATTTT.

The chain has TRBV6-1 and TRBJ1-4; unclear D gene. This CDR3 region has 14 residues. Germline assignment: CDR1 MNHNS and CDR2 SASEGT. V was cut by 3 bases and J by 5 bases, with 10 bases left in between. The CDR3: CASSDPGSNEKLFF. DNA of the CDR3: TGTGCCAGCAGTGACCCAGGATCCAATGAAAAACTGTTTTTT.

This chain uses TRBV4-2 with TRBJ2-7; TRBD1 is a possible D gene (7 bases). The germline V gene has CDR1 LGHNA and CDR2 YNFKEQ. The CDR3 sequence is 17 residues long. V was trimmed by 4 bases and J by 0 bases, leaving 19 bases between them. The CDR3: CASSLDPTGDSSYEQYF. Here the CDR3 DNA reads TGTGCCAGCAGCCTAGACCCTACGGGGGACAGCTCCTACGAGCAGTACTTC.